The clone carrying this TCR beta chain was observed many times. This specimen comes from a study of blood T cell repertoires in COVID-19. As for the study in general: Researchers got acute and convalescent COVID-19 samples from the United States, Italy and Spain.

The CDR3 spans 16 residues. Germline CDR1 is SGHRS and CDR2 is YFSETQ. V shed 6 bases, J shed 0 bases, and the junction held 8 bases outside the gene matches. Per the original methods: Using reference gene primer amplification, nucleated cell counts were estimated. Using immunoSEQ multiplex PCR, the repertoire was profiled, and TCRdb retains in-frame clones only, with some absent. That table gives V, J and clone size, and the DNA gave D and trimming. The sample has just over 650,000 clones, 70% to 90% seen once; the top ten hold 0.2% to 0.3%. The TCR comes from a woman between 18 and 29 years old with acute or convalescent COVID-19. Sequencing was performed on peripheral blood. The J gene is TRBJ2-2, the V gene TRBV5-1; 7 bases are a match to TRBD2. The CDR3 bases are TGCGCCAGCAAGTACAGCGGGGCCGCGAACACCGGGGAGCTGTTTTTT. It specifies CASKYSGAANTGELFF.